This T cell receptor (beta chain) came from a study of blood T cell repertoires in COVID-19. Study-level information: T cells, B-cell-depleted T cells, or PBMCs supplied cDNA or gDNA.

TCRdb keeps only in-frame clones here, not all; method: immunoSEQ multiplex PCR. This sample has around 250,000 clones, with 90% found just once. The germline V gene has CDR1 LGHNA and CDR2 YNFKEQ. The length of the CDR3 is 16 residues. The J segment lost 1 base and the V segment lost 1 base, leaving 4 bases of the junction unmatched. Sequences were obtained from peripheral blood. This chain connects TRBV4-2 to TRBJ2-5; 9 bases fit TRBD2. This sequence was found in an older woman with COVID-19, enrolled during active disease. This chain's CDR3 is CASSQGDSGGQETQYF. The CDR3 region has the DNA TGTGCCAGCAGCCAAGGGGATAGCGGGGGCCAAGAGACCCAGTACTTC.